The clone carrying this T cell receptor (beta chain) has a handful of counts. Antigen specificity is unknown. The CDR3 has 16 residues. Trimming removed 4 bases from V and 3 bases from J; junction bases left unmatched: 6. Germline V lookup: CDR1 ENHRY, CDR2 SYGVKD. These data are taken from a study of cytomegalovirus exposure and HLA in healthy donors. Regarding the study as a whole: The majority of TCR sequences were rare, yet some public TCRs appeared in many donors. A prior analysis recorded that most TCR beta V segments were productive about 87% or about 30% of the time.

PCR used 60 Vbeta primers and 13 Jbeta primers. TCRdb's copy holds only in-frame clones and misses some; the assay was immunoSEQ multiplex PCR. The data show under 100,000 clones, 10% seen once. Input material: PBMCs. The origin of this receptor is a man aged 55 to 70 in good health and CMV-seropositive. V usage is TRBV10-3 and J usage is TRBJ2-7, with 13 bases fitting TRBD2. The CDR3 loop is CAISATSGRANYEQYF. DNA for the CDR3: TGTGCCATCAGTGCTACTAGCGGGAGGGCCAACTACGAGCAGTACTTC.